The rows below give T cell receptor beta chains drawn from one sample of a study of radiotherapy plus CTLA-4 blockade in lung cancer. The protocol was immunoSEQ multiplex PCR, while the TCRdb copy is restricted to in-frame clones and leaves out a portion. The sample has roughly 80,000 clones, roughly 79% seen once. Sequencing was performed on peripheral blood, taken from a patient treated with radiotherapy plus ipilimumab. Receptor source: a human donor with non-small cell lung cancer who had a partial response to radiotherapy plus ipilimumab. Some clones in this sample may be carry-over from other donors' samples. Both conserved end residues are trimmed from each CDR3.

j_call v_call cdr3_aa
TRBJ2-2 TRBV11-2 ASSLGTGTGELF
TRBJ2-4 TRBV7-2 ASSPRSQGARNIQY
TRBJ2-5 TRBV19 ASQRNRREEETQY
TRBJ2-6 TRBV6-6 ASSYSREAGANVLT
TRBJ2-2 TRBV7-3 ASSAGSNTGELF
TRBJ1-5 TRBV11-2 ASSLDPRGGQPQH
TRBJ1-3 TRBV19 ASSIRQGISGNTIY
TRBJ2-3 TRBV5-1 ASTTSGGATDTQY
TRBJ1-1 TRBV30 AWSRGRTNTEAF
TRBJ2-3 TRBV18 ASSLDRGRTDTQY
TRBJ1-1 TRBV7-9 ASSPQVLYEAF
TRBJ2-3 TRBV19 ASSRASGTDTQY
TRBJ1-4 TRBV28 ASRQGNEKLF
TRBJ1-5 TRBV4-2 ASSQLDGGNQPQH
TRBJ1-1 TRBV5-4 ASSGGQLNTEAF
TRBJ2-2 TRBV2 ASSEATRRNTGELF
TRBJ2-5 TRBV4-3 ASSQAPTAGGYETQY
TRBJ2-5 TRBV19 ASRSGHFGETQY
TRBJ1-4 TRBV29-1 SAEGGVVEKLF
TRBJ1-1 TRBV18 ASSPGGNTEAF
TRBJ1-2 TRBV27 ASRRPEAGAYGYT
TRBJ2-3 TRBV5-4 ASGRDFTDTQY
TRBJ2-7 TRBV10-2 ASEGEGYEQY
TRBJ2-7 TRBV7-9 ASSSRGREQY
TRBJ1-2 TRBV28 ASSLGQGAHGYT
TRBJ2-7 TRBV5-4 ASSLGLASYEQY
TRBJ1-1 TRBV28 ASSSLAPGTETEAF
TRBJ1-2 TRBV28 ASSFGHQANYGYT
TRBJ2-7 TRBV4-1 ASSQDLAGGEQY
TRBJ2-5 TRBV7-3 ASSLGPSGGSGETQY
TRBJ2-7 TRBV7-9 ASSPGLAGDEQY
TRBJ1-4 TRBV5-1 ASNPGTNEKLF
TRBJ2-5 TRBV19 ASSTRANQETQY
TRBJ1-1 TRBV18 ASSPFWGRGFSEAF
TRBJ1-2 TRBV11-3 ASSLRTGGDYGYT
TRBJ2-2 TRBV11-2 ASSLIRNTGELF
TRBJ2-5 TRBV5-8 ASSFQQGGAETQY
TRBJ2-7 TRBV20-1 SAPRGSEQY
TRBJ1-6 TRBV7-9 ASSSSRAGTPLH
TRBJ2-1 TRBV2 ASNPPARTGASWNEQF
TRBJ2-5 TRBV10-1 ASSDVGDRGRETQY
TRBJ1-5 TRBV6-6 ASSYERTGVNQPQH
TRBJ2-2 TRBV6-1 ASSEFWQGASGELF
TRBJ1-2 TRBV7-9 ASSLVGGQDYGYT
TRBJ1-5 TRBV18 ASSQQGKVSNQPQH
. TRBV6-6 ASRAEAGFHEQY
TRBJ2-2 TRBV6-6 ASLGPGELF
TRBJ2-7 TRBV5-1 ASSPGTPAIYEQY
TRBJ1-5 TRBV19 ASSIGRNQPQH
TRBJ2-1 TRBV7-8 ASSHTGTISNEQF
TRBJ1-1 TRBV10-2 ASRTIQGAGTEAF
TRBJ1-1 TRBV19 ASSMAGRLVSAF
TRBJ2-1 TRBV11-2 ASSLDYAGGPNEQF
TRBJ2-2 TRBV27 ASSFLRLQGTGELF
TRBJ2-2 TRBV5-4 ASSRRTGDTGELF
TRBJ1-1 TRBV6-1 ASSVTRGTEAF
TRBJ1-2 TRBV5-1 ASSLDGPGGFYGYT